Listed below are T cell receptor beta chains from one sample, sequenced in a study of blood T cell repertoires in COVID-19. Using immunoSEQ multiplex PCR, the repertoire was profiled, and TCRdb retains in-frame clones only, with some absent. This sample has around 130,000 clones, with around 76% found just once. The sample comprised peripheral blood. Every receptor here comes from a human donor in a cohort sampled during active COVID-19. The CDR3 runs from the conserved cysteine through the conserved F or W. Fields, in order: D gene, J gene, V gene, clone size, CDR3 protein, CDR3 DNA. D genes are given only for firm matches. Size tells how often a clone was seen (once, few, many) or the class of an expanded clone, and some rows leave it out.

TRBD2	TRBJ2-1	TRBV7-3	.	CASSFSSGADNEQFF	TGTGCCAGCAGCTTCTCTAGCGGGGCCGACAATGAGCAGTTCTTC
TRBD1	TRBJ1-4	TRBV19	medium-sized	CASSLGKQGGEKLFF	TGTGCCAGTAGCCTCGGCAAACAGGGGGGTGAAAAACTGTTTTTT
.	TRBJ1-6	TRBV12-1	.	CASSFIGTGKKSPLHF	TGTGCCAGCAGCTTTATTGGGACAGGCAAAAAATCACCCCTCCACTTT
.	TRBJ1-2	TRBV7-9	.	CASSIFWEMAYGYTF	TGTGCCAGCAGCATCTTTTGGGAGATGGCCTATGGCTACACCTTC
TRBD1	TRBJ2-3	TRBV2	few	CASSKQGVVTDTQYF	TGTGCCAGCAGCAAACAGGGGGTGGTCACAGATACGCAGTATTTT
TRBD1	TRBJ2-7	TRBV10-2	.	CASSPGQGSPYEQYF	TGCGCCAGCAGCCCCGGACAGGGAAGCCCCTACGAGCAGTACTTC
.	TRBJ2-7	TRBV27	few	CASKGLYEQYF	TGTGCCAGCAAGGGACTTTACGAGCAGTACTTC
.	TRBJ2-1	TRBV9	few	CASSDGDSSYNEQFF	TGTGCCAGCAGCGACGGGGATAGCTCCTACAATGAGCAGTTCTTC
.	TRBJ1-1	TRBV20-1	.	CSARLGTEAFF	TGCAGTGCTCGCCTAGGTACTGAAGCTTTCTTT
TRBD1	TRBJ2-7	TRBV6-6	.	CASSYVQGQGYEQYF	TGTGCCAGCAGTTACGTCCAAGGACAGGGGTACGAGCAGTACTTC
TRBD1	TRBJ2-1	TRBV5-1	.	CASRLFEGGQGMVYEQFF	TGCGCCAGCAGACTGTTTGAAGGGGGACAGGGGATGGTCTATGAGCAGTTCTTC
TRBD1	TRBJ1-4	TRBV18	.	CASSQGKGAREKLFF	TGTGCCAGCTCACAAGGGAAGGGGGCGCGAGAAAAACTGTTTTTT
.	TRBJ1-1	TRBV29-1	.	CSAALEGAVTEAFF	TGCAGCGCCGCCTTGGAAGGGGCGGTCACTGAAGCTTTCTTT